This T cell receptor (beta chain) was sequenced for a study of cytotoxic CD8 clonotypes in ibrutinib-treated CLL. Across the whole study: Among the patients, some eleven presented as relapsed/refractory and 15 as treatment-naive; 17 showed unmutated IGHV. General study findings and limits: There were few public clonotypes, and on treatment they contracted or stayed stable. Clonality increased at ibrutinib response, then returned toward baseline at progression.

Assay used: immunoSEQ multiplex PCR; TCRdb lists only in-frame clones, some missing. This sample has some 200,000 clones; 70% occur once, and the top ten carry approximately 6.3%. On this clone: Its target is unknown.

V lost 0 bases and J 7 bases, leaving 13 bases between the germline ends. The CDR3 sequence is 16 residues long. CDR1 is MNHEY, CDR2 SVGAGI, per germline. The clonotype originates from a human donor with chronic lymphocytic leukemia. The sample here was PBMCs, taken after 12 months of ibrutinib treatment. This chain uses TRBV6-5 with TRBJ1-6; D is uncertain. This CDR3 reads CASSYSYRNSNSPLHF. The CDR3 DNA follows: TGTGCCAGCAGTTACTCGTACAGAAATTCGAATTCACCCCTCCACTTT.